These 3 T cell receptor beta chains originate from one sample sequenced in a study of blood T cell repertoires in COVID-19. The method was immunoSEQ multiplex PCR; TCRdb's version includes in-frame clones alone and lacks a portion of them. The data show around 15,000 clones, with less than 90% seen just once and 15% to 20% held by the top ten. The sequenced sample consisted of peripheral blood. Source of these receptors: a man aged 35-49 years with active or convalescent COVID-19.

The chain recombines TRBV7-9 with TRBJ1-3; D remains unclear. The CDR3 extends over 13 amino acids. Germline V lookup: CDR1 SEHNR, CDR2 FQNEAQ (reference sequence). With 5 bases removed from V and 0 bases from J, the gap between germline ends came to 5 bases. CDR3 DNA sequence: TGTGCCAGCAGCCCCCTCTCTGGAAACACCATATATTTT. Translation: CASSPLSGNTIYF.

This chain connects TRBV6-5 to TRBJ2-7; D possibly corresponds to TRBD1 (6 bases). The CDR3 has 14 amino acids. The germline V gene has CDR1 MNHEY and CDR2 SVGAGI. The V gene lost 10 bases and the J gene lost 5 bases, with 21 bases spanning the gap. CDR3 sequence (DNA): TGTGCCACCGCACTCCAACAGGGCACGGACGAGCAGTACTTC. Its translation: CATALQQGTDEQYF.

The CDR3 region is CASSIVLLSDTGELFF. CDR3 bases: TGTGCCAGTAGTATAGTCCTTTTATCCGACACCGGGGAGCTGTTTTTT. The chain has TRBV19 and TRBJ2-2, with D unresolved. The V gene's germline CDR1 is LNHDA and CDR2 SQIVND (reference sequence). This CDR3 comprises 16 residues. The V gene lost 1 base and the J gene lost 3 bases, with 12 bases spanning the gap.